The next 26 T cell receptor beta chains were all read from a single sample in a study of shared clonotypes between healthy human individuals. The table came from immunoSEQ multiplex PCR; TCRdb's copy has only in-frame clones and leaves some out. The sample lists 900,000 to 1,200,000 clones; approximately 80% were seen once. Sequences were obtained from memory CD4+ T cells from PBMCs. The subset denotes: CD45RA-negative fraction. The source is a man aged 18 to 35 in good health. Some clones in this sample may be carry-over from other donors' samples.

J is TRBJ2-3 and V is TRBV29-1; TRBD1 matches 7 bases. V dropped 4 bases and J dropped 4; count of bases not matched to a gene: 14. Germline V CDR1 and CDR2: SQVTM, ANQGSEA. This CDR3 region has 16 residues. DNA of the CDR3: TGCAGCGTTGGGGGGCCCCGACAGGGAGAGGCAGATACGCAGTATTTT. This codes for CSVGGPRQGEADTQYF.

This chain uses TRBV5-3 with TRBJ1-1; D uncertain. TRBV5-3 is marked as an open reading frame, function uncertain. The ends were cut back, 8 bases at V and 4 bases at J, with 12 bases in the middle. The CDR3 is made up of 12 amino acids. CDR3 sequence (DNA): TGTGCCAGGGGGTGGCGGAGCACTGAAGCTTTCTTT. This codes for CARGWRSTEAFF.

The sample holds one count of this clone. The rearrangement links TRBV7-3 to TRBJ2-5; 12 bases fit TRBD1. Germline trimming cut 5 bases from V and 7 bases from J; bases unmatched to any gene: 8. Germline CDR1 and CDR2: SGHTA and FQGTGA. The CDR3 loop spans 15 amino acids. DNA for the CDR3: TGTGCCAGCAGCCAGGGGACAGGGGGCCAGGGGACCCAGTACTTC. It translates to CASSQGTGGQGTQYF.

About this clone: Additional DNA sequences in this sample encode the identical CDR3. The genes are TRBV7-2 and TRBJ2-3; D gene uncertain. V shed 0 bases and J shed 0 bases, with 4 bases lying between them. The CDR3 is 14 residues long. Germline V gene data show CDR1 as SGHTA and CDR2 as FQGNSA. The CDR3 loop reads CASSLAGSTDTQYF. In nucleotides, the CDR3 is TGTGCCAGCAGCTTAGCGGGTAGCACAGATACGCAGTATTTT.

In its sample, this clone was seen once. This chain links TRBV4-1 with TRBJ2-5, with D perhaps matching TRBD2 (6 bases). TRBJ2-7 explains the end of the DNA better; the J call may be wrong. Germline loops: CDR1 MGHRA, CDR2 YSYEKL. This CDR3 is built from 16 residues. CDR3 sequence reads: CASSQVIAESSYEQYF. The CDR3 bases are TGCGCCAGCAGCCAAGTAATAGCGGAAAGCTCCTACGAGCAGTACTTC.

The rearrangement joins TRBV7-2 to TRBJ2-2; weak D call: TRBD1 (5 bases). The CDR3 spans 16 residues. The V end was cut by 5 bases, the J end by 0 bases, with 13 bases between. CDR1 and CDR2 from the germline V gene are SGHTA and FQGNSA. CDR3 nucleotide sequence: TGTGCCAGCAGCCGACATAGACAGCCGAACACCGGGGAGCTGTTTTTT. Its translation: CASSRHRQPNTGELFF.

This clone was detected a few times. The V and J genes are TRBV10-3 and TRBJ2-1; 12 bases agree with TRBD1. V shed 6 bases, J shed 6 bases, and the junction held 6 bases outside the gene matches. Looked up from germline, CDR1 is ENHRY and CDR2 is SYGVKD. CDR3 length: 15 amino acids. CDR3 DNA sequence: TGTGCCATCAGATCCGGGACAGGGGGCCCCAATGAGCAGTTCTTC. Residues: CAIRSGTGGPNEQFF.

The chain combines TRBV5-1 with TRBJ2-1; 7 nucleotides align to TRBD2. The germline gives CDR1 SGHRS, CDR2 YFSETQ. This CDR3 is 12 amino acids long. Losses at the gene ends were 4 bases for V and 11 bases for J; bases not matched to a gene: 6. The CDR3 reads CASSDLADQQFF. The CDR3 DNA sequence: TGCGCCAGCAGCGATCTAGCGGATCAGCAGTTCTTC.

This sequence joins TRBV5-1 and TRBJ2-7; TRBD1 aligns across 11 bases. Germline V gene lookup returns CDR1 SGHRS and CDR2 YFSETQ. J gave up 7 bases and V 3 bases, and 6 bases lay outside the gene matches. CDR3 length equals 14 residues. CDR3 DNA sequence: TGCGCCAGCAGCTATGGGACAGGGGGTCAAGAGCAGTACTTC. Amino acid sequence: CASSYGTGGQEQYF.

The chain carries TRBV6-6 and TRBJ1-3; no reliable D call. Germline-derived CDR1 and CDR2 are MNHNY and SVGAGI (reference sequence). V was clipped by 8 bases and J by 0 bases, with 11 bases between them. This CDR3 region has 14 residues. Here the CDR3 reads CASVPRSSGNTIYF. CDR3 DNA: TGTGCCAGCGTCCCACGCAGCTCTGGAAACACCATATATTTT.

This clone has just a few counts. J is TRBJ1-1 and V is TRBV28, with D perhaps TRBD1 (5 bases). Germline V CDR1 and CDR2: MDHEN, SYDVKM. The CDR3 spans 15 residues. V lost 5 bases, J lost 1 base, and 14 bases lay in between. This CDR3 is CASSPRGSSNTEAFF. As DNA, the CDR3 is TGTGCCAGCAGTCCCCGGGGCAGCTCGAACACTGAAGCTTTCTTT. Together with reference TRBV28 and TRBJ1-1, the CDR3 gives the full variable domain: DVKVTQSSRYLVKRTGEKVFLECVQDMDHENMFWYRQDPGLGLRLIYFSYDVKMKEKGDIPEGYSVSREKKERFSLILESASTNQTSMYLCASSPRGSSNTEAFFGQGTRLTVV.

The genes are TRBV19 and TRBJ1-5, with TRBD1 as a possible D gene (5 bases). The V gene lost 9 bases and the J gene lost 1 base, with 19 bases spanning the gap. Germline V gene data show CDR1 as LNHDA and CDR2 as SQIVND (reference sequence). This CDR3 has 16 residues. CDR3 sequence (DNA): TGTGCCAGCCAGGCTTGGGGCGGGTTCAGCAATCAGCCCCAGCATTTT. It codes for CASQAWGGFSNQPQHF.

The rearrangement uses TRBV2 and TRBJ2-2, with D perhaps TRBD2 (5 bases). Trimming cost V 3 bases and J 4 bases, with 6 bases left between them. Germline-derived CDR1 and CDR2 are SNHLY and FYNNEI. CDR3 length: 13 residues. DNA for the CDR3: TGTGCCAGCAGTGATAGCGTCACCGGGGAGCTGTTTTTT. It is translated as CASSDSVTGELFF.

Notes on this clone: A much larger clone lies one base from this, so it may be a read error. Other DNA sequences in this sample translate to the same CDR3. V usage is TRBV29-1 and J usage is TRBJ2-2, with 7 bases fitting TRBD1. Germline V gene data show CDR1 as SQVTM and CDR2 as ANQGSEA. V shed 7 bases, J shed 9 bases, and the junction held 14 bases outside the gene matches. This CDR3 comprises 14 residues. CDR3 residues: CSASRQGPYRELFF. The DNA for the CDR3 is TGCAGCGCCTCGAGACAGGGCCCTTACCGGGAGCTGTTTTTT.

With regard to this clone: The same CDR3 is also encoded by other DNA sequences in this sample. The CDR3 sequence: CSVEGGRGTDTQYF. The CDR3, as DNA: TGCAGCGTTGAAGGCGGGAGAGGCACAGATACGCAGTATTTT. The J gene is TRBJ2-3, the V gene TRBV29-1, with TRBD2 identical over 7 bases. The CDR3 runs 14 residues. V trimming: 1 base; J trimming: 1 base; junction bases outside the gene matches: 2. Germline CDR1 reads SQVTM; CDR2 reads ANQGSEA.

V and J are TRBV29-1 and TRBJ2-7; TRBD1 aligns across 7 bases. Germline assignment: CDR1 SQVTM and CDR2 ANQGSEA. Trimming at V came to 4 bases and at J to 6 bases, leaving 3 bases not matched to a gene. This CDR3 has 11 residues. Here the CDR3 DNA reads TGCAGCGTTGGACAGGGAGTCGAGCAGTACTTC. It yields the protein CSVGQGVEQYF.

This clone has just one count. The chain recombines TRBV4-3 with TRBJ1-2; a weak D match, TRBD1 (5 bases). Trimming pared 1 base from V and 7 bases from J, leaving 25 bases between. The germline gives CDR1 LGHNA, CDR2 YSLEER. CDR3 length equals 18 residues. CDR3 DNA sequence: TGCGCCAGCAGCCAAGTCCCCCCGCGGTTCGGAGGGGTGAGTGGCTACACCTTC. Protein product: CASSQVPPRFGGVSGYTF.

The V call is TRBV28, the J call TRBJ1-2, with D maybe TRBD1 (5 bases). This CDR3 comprises 12 residues. CDR1 and CDR2 from the germline V gene are MDHEN and SYDVKM. The germline V and J ends were trimmed by 5 bases and 6 bases, with 10 bases remaining between them. The CDR3 sequence: CASSTPRDGYTF. CDR3 DNA: TGTGCCAGCAGTACCCCCAGGGATGGCTACACCTTC.

This chain joins TRBV27 and TRBJ2-7, with TRBD2 matching 9 bases. This CDR3 region has 15 residues. The V segment lost 10 bases and the J segment 4 bases; nucleotides outside the gene matches: 14. Germline-derived CDR1 and CDR2 are MNHEY and SMNVEV (reference sequence). For the CDR3, the DNA is TGTGCCACCCAGTTGCGTAGCGGGAGTTGGTACGAGCAGTACTTC. Its translation: CATQLRSGSWYEQYF.

The rearrangement links TRBV7-3 to TRBJ2-2; TRBD2 matches at 10 bases. The V segment lost 2 bases and the J segment 3 bases; nucleotides outside the gene matches: 0. The CDR3 has 15 amino acids. Germline assignment: CDR1 SGHTA and CDR2 FQGTGA. CDR3 in DNA: TGTGCCAGCAGCTTACTAGCGGGAGACACCGGGGAGCTGTTTTTT. Residues: CASSLLAGDTGELFF.

About this clone itself: Other DNA sequences from this sample encode an identical CDR3 as well. The chain couples TRBV9 to TRBJ1-3, with unresolved D. The length of the CDR3 is 13 residues. V gave up 3 bases and J gave up 1 base, with 5 bases separating them. Germline-derived CDR1 and CDR2 are SGDLS and YYNGEE. The CDR3 DNA reads as TGTGCCAGCAGCGACAATTCTGGAAACACCATATATTTT. This gives the protein CASSDNSGNTIYF.

The chain recombines TRBV29-1 with TRBJ2-5, with D unresolved. The J call could be wrong; TRBJ2-7 is a better fit for the DNA end. CDR3 length: 12 residues. Germline CDR1 reads SQVTM; CDR2 reads ANQGSEA. This CDR3 reads CSAEDGSYEQYF. CDR3 nucleotide sequence: TGCAGCGCAGAAGACGGTTCCTACGAGCAGTACTTC.

For this clone: Other DNA sequences from this sample encode an identical CDR3 as well. The chain has TRBV6-1 and TRBJ1-1; tentatively, D is TRBD1 (6 bases). Germline assignment: CDR1 MNHNS and CDR2 SASEGT. V was shortened by 6 bases and J by 1 base, with 6 bases between the two germline ends. The CDR3 contains 12 residues. The CDR3: CASRQGNTEAFF. CDR3 nucleotide sequence: TGTGCCAGCAGACAGGGGAACACTGAAGCTTTCTTT.

V and J are TRBV11-2 and TRBJ2-1; 12 nucleotides match TRBD2. The CDR3 length is 16 residues. Germline CDR1 and CDR2: SGHAT and FQNNGV. With V trimmed by 5 bases and J by 6 bases, 8 bases remained unmatched. This CDR3 reads CASSARLAGAGNEQFF. As DNA, the CDR3 is TGTGCCAGCAGCGCTCGACTAGCGGGAGCCGGCAATGAGCAGTTCTTC.

The DNA for the CDR3 is TGTGCCAGCACCCGCGGGGGCGCCGAGACCCAGTACTTC. The encoded protein is CASTRGGAETQYF. The gene calls are TRBV6-1 and TRBJ2-5; D is perhaps TRBD2 (7 bases). CDR3 size: 13 residues. V lost 7 bases and J 5 bases, leaving 14 bases between the germline ends. The germline V gene has CDR1 MNHNS and CDR2 SASEGT.

This chain connects TRBV6-6 to TRBJ2-1; 10 nucleotides match TRBD2. The CDR3 has 12 residues. The germline V gene encodes CDR1 MNHNY and CDR2 SVGAGI (reference sequence). The junction had 4 bases not matched to a gene; V was cut back by 7 bases and J by 10 bases. The CDR3 here is CASTRLAGEQFF. The DNA for the CDR3 is TGTGCCAGCACCCGACTAGCGGGCGAGCAGTTCTTC.